This is a list of T cell receptor beta chains from one sample in a study of T cell responses to AZD1222 COVID-19 vaccine. The method was immunoSEQ multiplex PCR; TCRdb's version includes in-frame clones alone and lacks a portion of them. The repertoire holds about 150,000 clones, with 94% as singletons. Sequencing was performed on peripheral blood, taken on day 0 of AZD1222 vaccination. Receptors were obtained from an adult in good health. CDR3s include the opening cysteine and the closing phenylalanine or tryptophan. The D gene is left open where the match is weak. Expanded clones are given a class, and other clones once, few, many or no size at all.

J,size,D,V,CDR3,DNA
TRBJ1-6,-,-,TRBV21-1,CASSKLSGGYSPLHF,TGTGCCAGCAGCAAACTCTCAGGGGGGTACTCACCCCTCCACTTT
TRBJ1-2,-,TRBD1,TRBV5-6,CASSPDRGLNNYGYTF,TGTGCCAGCAGCCCGGACAGGGGGCTAAATAACTATGGCTACACCTTC
TRBJ2-1,-,-,TRBV19,CASSIQSSWTYNEQFF,TGTGCCAGTAGTATTCAAAGTAGCTGGACCTACAATGAGCAGTTCTTC
TRBJ2-1,-,-,TRBV18,CASSPRAGEQFF,TGTGCCAGCTCACCGAGGGCGGGTGAGCAGTTCTTC
TRBJ2-4,-,-,TRBV12-3/TRBV12-4,CASSGEAKNIQYF,TGTGCCAGCAGTGGAGAAGCCAAAAACATTCAGTACTTC
TRBJ2-1,-,TRBD2,TRBV5-1,CASSFLAVYNEQFF,TGCGCCAGCAGCTTTCTAGCGGTTTACAATGAGCAGTTCTTC
TRBJ2-5,-,TRBD1,TRBV28,CASSTQGEGQETQYF,TGTGCCAGCAGTACCCAGGGGGAAGGGCAAGAGACCCAGTACTTC
TRBJ2-1,-,TRBD2,TRBV29-1,CSVTLAGASSYNEQFF,TGCAGCGTCACCTTAGCGGGAGCGAGCTCCTACAATGAGCAGTTCTTC
TRBJ2-5,-,-,TRBV19,CATSQAFQETQYF,TGTGCCACCAGTCAGGCTTTCCAAGAGACCCAGTACTTC
TRBJ1-6,once,-,TRBV7-9,CASSSGEKGIESPLHF,TGTGCCAGCAGCTCGGGTGAGAAGGGGATTGAATCACCCCTCCACTTT
TRBJ1-5,few,-,TRBV5-4,CASSLGPGYQPQHF,TGTGCCAGCAGCTTAGGACCCGGGTACCAGCCCCAGCATTTT
TRBJ1-2,-,-,TRBV6-5,CASMAGNLVNGYTF,TGTGCCAGCATGGCGGGGAACTTAGTAAATGGCTACACCTTC
TRBJ2-3,-,TRBD2,TRBV7-9,CASSPPVAGGPGDTQYF,TGTGCCAGCAGCCCACCGGTAGCGGGAGGGCCAGGAGATACGCAGTATTTT
TRBJ1-3,-,-,TRBV10-3,CAISSGLENTIYF,TGTGCCATCAGCTCAGGGCTAGAAAACACCATATATTTT
TRBJ1-2,-,-,TRBV4-1,CASSTPGEDYGYTF,TGCGCCAGCAGCACTCCAGGGGAGGACTATGGCTACACCTTC
TRBJ1-1,-,-,TRBV7-8,CASSLQTGNRNTEAFF,TGTGCCAGCAGCCTCCAAACAGGGAACAGGAACACTGAAGCTTTCTTT
TRBJ1-1,-,-,TRBV19,CASSIDSNTEAFF,TGTGCCAGTAGTATAGACTCCAACACTGAAGCTTTCTTT
TRBJ1-1,-,-,TRBV6-5,CASTQGTEAFF,TGTGCCAGCACCCAGGGCACTGAAGCTTTCTTT
TRBJ1-1,-,-,TRBV7-2,CASSLFLNTEAFF,TGTGCCAGCAGCTTATTTTTGAACACTGAAGCTTTCTTT
TRBJ1-2,-,-,TRBV24-1,CATSDSTGTNGYTF,TGTGCCACCAGTGATTCGACCGGGACGAATGGCTACACCTTC
TRBJ2-5,-,-,TRBV7-9,CASSFSDQETQYF,TGTGCCAGCAGCTTCAGTGACCAAGAGACCCAGTACTTC
TRBJ1-1,-,TRBD1,TRBV7-8,CASSLVAGGETFF,TGTGCCAGCAGCTTAGTTGCAGGGGGCGAAACTTTCTTT
TRBJ2-1,-,-,TRBV7-3,CASSPHLATYNEQFF,TGTGCCAGCAGCCCCCATCTTGCGACCTACAATGAGCAGTTCTTC
TRBJ2-1,once,-,TRBV2,CASSDYNEQFF,TGTGCCAGCAGCGACTACAATGAGCAGTTCTTC
TRBJ1-2,-,TRBD1,TRBV9,CASSVAEGAIYGYTF,TGTGCCAGCAGCGTAGCGGAGGGGGCTATCTATGGCTACACCTTC
TRBJ2-3,-,-,TRBV15,CATSRDRVGGDTQYF,TGTGCCACCAGCAGAGATCGGGTTGGAGGAGATACGCAGTATTTT
TRBJ1-1,once,TRBD1,TRBV15,CATTGQGARVTEAFF,TGTGCCACCACAGGACAGGGGGCGAGAGTAACTGAAGCTTTCTTT
TRBJ1-1,-,-,TRBV2,CASSLLGLPLNEAFF,TGTGCCAGCAGCCTACTGGGACTGCCCCTCAATGAAGCTTTCTTT
TRBJ1-2,-,-,TRBV15,CATSRVGPWDLGYTF,TGTGCCACCAGCAGAGTTGGGCCCTGGGACCTTGGCTACACCTTC
TRBJ2-3,-,-,TRBV13,CASSSAPGTQYF,TGTGCCAGCAGCTCCGCGCCGGGTACGCAGTATTTT
TRBJ1-5,-,-,TRBV4-1,CASSQTGSNQPQHF,TGCGCCAGCAGCCAAACCGGGTCAAATCAGCCCCAGCATTTT
TRBJ2-2,-,-,TRBV18,CASSPYRDTGELFF,TGTGCCAGCTCACCGTACAGGGACACCGGGGAGCTGTTTTTT
TRBJ1-6,-,-,TRBV30,CAWSLFQGSNSPLHF,TGTGCCTGGAGCCTATTTCAGGGGAGCAATTCACCCCTCCACTTT
TRBJ1-3,once,-,TRBV5-5,CASRTTGGGNTIYF,TGTGCCAGCAGAACTACCGGAGGGGGAAACACCATATATTTT
TRBJ1-5,-,-,TRBV12-3/TRBV12-4,CASSRDVNQPQHF,TGTGCCAGCAGTCGGGACGTAAATCAGCCCCAGCATTTT
TRBJ2-2,-,TRBD2,TRBV7-9,CASSLVGLVSPGELFF,TGTGCCAGCAGCTTAGTAGGACTAGTGTCCCCCGGGGAGCTGTTTTTT
TRBJ2-1,-,-,TRBV25-1,CASSLPYPSRHNEQFF,TGTGCCAGCAGCCTACCCTACCCTAGCCGCCACAATGAGCAGTTCTTC
TRBJ1-6,-,-,TRBV10-1,CASSIGQGTGSPLHF,TGCGCCAGCAGTATAGGTCAGGGGACCGGTTCACCCCTCCACTTT
TRBJ2-1,-,TRBD2,TRBV7-2,CASSLASGSTDEQFF,TGTGCCAGCAGCTTAGCCAGCGGGAGCACCGATGAGCAGTTCTTC